What follows describes a single T cell receptor (beta chain). Germline V gene data show CDR1 as KGHSH and CDR2 as LQKENI. The trim removed 3 bases at V and 6 bases at J, leaving 7 bases unmatched. The CDR3 is made up of 17 amino acids. This entry is derived from a study of T cell changes during pregnancy in multiple sclerosis. Only in-frame clones appear in the TCRdb table, and some are missing; sequencing was by immunoSEQ multiplex PCR. The table lists tens of thousands of clones, under 90% of them singletons, with over 7.5% in the top ten. Material: peripheral blood, obtained after pregnancy. The TCR sequence derives from a female donor in good health, enrolled as a control in a pregnancy study. The rearrangement joins TRBV18 to TRBJ2-3, with 15 bases fitting TRBD2. CDR3 amino acids: CASSPPGLAGGGDTQYF. The DNA for the CDR3 is TGTGCCAGCTCACCCCCGGGACTAGCGGGGGGTGGTGATACGCAGTATTTT.